This T cell receptor (beta chain) was observed in a study of PD-1 blockade in classical Hodgkin lymphoma. Documented time point: cycle 4 day 1 (C4D1), after 6 weeks of nivolumab. Every one of the patients relapsed after autologous stem cell transplantation (brentuximab vedotin exposure was variable). Thawed PBMCs underwent magnetic negative selection to yield purified CD4+ T cells. Libraries were prepared by immunoSEQ multiplex PCR; TCRdb keeps only in-frame clonotypes and omits some of them. The table lists fewer than 14,000 clones, around 70% of them singletons. Germline loops: CDR1 SQVTM, CDR2 ANQGSEA. V lost 1 base to trimming and J lost 6 bases, with 6 bases between them. The CDR3 contains 12 residues.

This rearrangement joins TRBV29-1 to TRBJ1-4; D is ambiguous. The TCR comes from a human donor with classical Hodgkin lymphoma. The sequences come from CD4+ T cells from blood, collected before the fourth cycle of nivolumab. The CDR3 protein is CSVEVAYEKLFF. DNA for the CDR3: TGCAGCGTTGAAGTTGCCTATGAAAAACTGTTTTTT.